The 9 T cell receptor beta chains in this list originate from one sample, sequenced in a study of T-cell memory formation after mild COVID-19. MiXCR, applied by TCRdb to the 5' RACE reads, yields one record per CDR3 protein. The table has a few hundred thousand distinct CDR3 sequences, roughly 25% seen once. Material: PBMCs or a T cell subset sorted from them (not recorded which). The source of these receptors is an adult woman who had mild COVID-19 (a few samples of this study predate the infection). Cell type and time point are not known.

This clonotype came up a few times. Written as DNA, the CDR3 is TGCAGCTCCCGGGGGCCAGGGGGCTTCCAAGAGACCCAGTACTTC. This translates into CSSRGPGGFQETQYF. The chain is built from TRBV29-1 and TRBJ2-5, with 8 bases lining up with TRBD1. With 8 bases clipped from V and 1 base from J, the junction kept 12 bases outside the gene matches. This CDR3 comprises 15 residues. Per the germline V gene, CDR1 is SQVTM and CDR2 is ANQGSEA.

The J gene is TRBJ2-7, the V gene TRBV5-4, with D possibly TRBD1 on 6 matching bases. The ends were cut back, 4 bases at V and 5 bases at J, with 19 bases in the middle. The CDR3 is 15 residues long. In germline, CDR1 is SGHNT, CDR2 YYREEE (reference sequence). The CDR3 DNA reads as TGTGCCAGCAGCCCTATGGGGGCCCCAGGCGACGAGCAGTACTTC. The encoded protein is CASSPMGAPGDEQYF.

This clonotype turned up a few times. This sequence joins TRBV4-2 and TRBJ2-3, with 7 bases that match TRBD2. Germline V gene data show CDR1 as LGHNA and CDR2 as YNFKEQ. V shed 0 bases and J 6 bases; nucleotides not matched to a gene: 9. This CDR3 is built from 16 residues. DNA for the CDR3: TGTGCCAGCAGCCAAGACCTAGCGGCCCCTGGCGATACGCAGTATTTT. Amino acids: CASSQDLAAPGDTQYF.

The chain carries TRBV7-9 and TRBJ1-4; the match to TRBD1 covers 12 bases. Germline CDR1 reads SEHNR; CDR2 reads FQNEAQ (reference sequence). The CDR3 covers 16 residues. J was trimmed by 8 bases and V by 1 base; bases with no gene match: 5. The CDR3 is CASSLGDRGQGEKLFF. For the CDR3, the DNA is TGTGCCAGCAGCTTAGGGGACAGGGGGCAAGGGGAAAAACTGTTTTTT.

The chain recombines TRBV5-1 with TRBJ2-3, with 10 bases fitting TRBD1. This CDR3 is built from 15 residues. CDR1 is SGHRS, CDR2 YFSETQ, per germline. The V and J ends lost 4 bases and 4 bases, in that order; junction bases with no gene match: 6. CDR3 amino acids: CASSPGQGSSDTQYF. CDR3 in DNA: TGCGCCAGCAGCCCGGGACAGGGGAGTTCAGATACGCAGTATTTT. The full variable domain, rest sourced from reference TRBV5-1 and TRBJ2-3, is KAGVTQTPRYLIKTRGQQVTLSCSPISGHRSVSWYQQTPGQGLQFLFEYFSETQRNKGNFPGRFSGRQFSNSRSEMNVSTLELGDSALYLCASSPGQGSSDTQYFGPGTRLTVL.

This clonotype has just a few counts. This chain joins TRBV5-1 and TRBJ2-1; D call uncertain. V shed 0 bases and J shed 12 bases, with 10 bases lying between them. Germline V lookup: CDR1 SGHRS, CDR2 YFSETQ. The CDR3 has 12 amino acids. CDR3 residues: CASSLDRRRQFF. The CDR3 nucleotides are TGCGCCAGCAGCTTGGACCGTCGGAGGCAGTTCTTC. Full variable domain (remainder filled in from reference TRBV5-1 and TRBJ2-1): KAGVTQTPRYLIKTRGQQVTLSCSPISGHRSVSWYQQTPGQGLQFLFEYFSETQRNKGNFPGRFSGRQFSNSRSEMNVSTLELGDSALYLCASSLDRRRQFFGPGTRLTVL.

This sequence joins TRBV29-1 and TRBJ1-2; 9 bases fit TRBD1. The CDR3 sequence is 15 residues long. Germline CDR1 SQVTM, CDR2 ANQGSEA. The V and J ends lost 3 bases and 2 bases, in that order; junction bases with no gene match: 7. As DNA, the CDR3 is TGCAGCGTTGATGGACAGGGGCAAGGCAACTATGGCTACACCTTC. It specifies CSVDGQGQGNYGYTF.

The chain uses TRBV15 and TRBJ2-1; a possible D gene is TRBD2 (6 bases). Germline V gives CDR1 LNHNV, CDR2 YYDKDF (reference sequence). V dropped 1 base and J dropped 8 bases, with 12 bases sitting between them. There are 14 residues in the CDR3. The CDR3 DNA reads as TGTGCCACCAGCAGAGGGGACTTCCCCCATGAGCAGTTCTTC. Its protein product is CATSRGDFPHEQFF.

The gene calls are TRBV20-1 and TRBJ1-5; D is perhaps TRBD1 (5 bases). CDR1 and CDR2 (germline): DFQATT, SNEGSKA (reference sequence). The CDR3 length is 15 residues. The V end lost 4 bases, the J end lost 2 bases, and 15 bases lay between the germline ends. The CDR3 is CSAIQEGTGNQPQHF. Here the CDR3 DNA reads TGCAGTGCTATTCAGGAAGGGACGGGCAATCAGCCCCAGCATTTT.